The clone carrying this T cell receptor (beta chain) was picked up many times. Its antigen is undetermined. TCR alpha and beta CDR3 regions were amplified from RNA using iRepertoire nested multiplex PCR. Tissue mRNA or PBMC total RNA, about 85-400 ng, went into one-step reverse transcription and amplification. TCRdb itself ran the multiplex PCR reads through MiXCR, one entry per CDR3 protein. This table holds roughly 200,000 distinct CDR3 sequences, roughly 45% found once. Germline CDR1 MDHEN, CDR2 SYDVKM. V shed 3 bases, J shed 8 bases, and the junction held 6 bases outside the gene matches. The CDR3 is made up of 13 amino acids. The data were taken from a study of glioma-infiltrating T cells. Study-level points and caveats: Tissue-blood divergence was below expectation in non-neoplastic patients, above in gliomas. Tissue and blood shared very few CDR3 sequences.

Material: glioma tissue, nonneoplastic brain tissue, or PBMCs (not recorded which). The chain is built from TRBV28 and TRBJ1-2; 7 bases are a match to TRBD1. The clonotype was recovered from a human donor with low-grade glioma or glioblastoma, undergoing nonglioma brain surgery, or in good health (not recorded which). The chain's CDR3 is CASSLGQTLGYTF. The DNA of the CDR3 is TGTGCCAGCAGTTTGGGACAGACCTTAGGCTACACCTTC.